This T cell receptor (beta chain) is from a study of chemoradiotherapy in HPV16-positive cancers. Overall study: Candidate HPV-specific clones and shared TCR motifs came from a couple of HPV16-positive patients.

The CDR3 is 20 residues long. Germline values: CDR1 MGHRA, CDR2 YSYEKL. V dropped 1 base and J dropped 3 bases, with 28 bases sitting between them. Some clones are missing from TCRdb's copy, which holds only in-frame ones; the method was immunoSEQ multiplex PCR. In the table there are about 68,000 clones, around nine tenths of which are singletons. Only a few counts were recorded for this clone. Its cognate antigen is unknown. Broader study findings: Non-HPV-specific T cells did not expand in tumors during treatment, whereas candidate HPV-specific clones and E7-related motifs did.

This specimen consisted of blood, obtained from a patient who underwent chemoradiotherapy. The rearrangement links TRBV4-1 to TRBJ2-7; D unresolved. The clonotype was recovered from a human donor with HPV-associated anogenital cancer. CDR3 sequence reads: CASSQVGPPSRAQRIYEQYF. CDR3 sequence (DNA): TGCGCCAGCAGCCAAGTTGGTCCGCCAAGCCGGGCCCAGAGGATCTACGAGCAGTACTTC.